This entry is about one T cell receptor (beta chain). This clonotype was found once. Its antigen specificity is not known. Per-base quality was not reported, and no clone a single base away is much larger than it. Evidence from a single read is weak. High-throughput TCR beta sequencing profiled peripheral blood CD8+ and CD4+ T cells from healthy donors, Susac syndrome patients and multiple sclerosis patients. The Susac syndrome patients fulfilled recently defined diagnostic criteria for definite or probable disease. Bulk CD8+ and CD4+ T cells were purified by magnetic negative isolation, whereas CD8+ TEMRA cells were enriched by FACS. Blood was collected in EDTA tubes and processed within 24 hours, with PBMCs isolated through density gradient centrifugation. PBMCs intended for TCR sequencing were cryopreserved in liquid nitrogen and thawed later in a water bath at 37 degrees C. The sorted or isolated CD4+, CD8+ and CD8+ TEMRA cells had a purity of 90% or higher.

The sample is drawn from a study of CD8 T cells in Susac syndrome (dated by TCRdb to the late 2010s). Turning to the overall study: Among the Susac syndrome patients who were sequenced, clinically active disease was present in five or six and clinical remission was observed in roughly eight. Whether CD8+ T cell activation and differentiation in Susac syndrome was antigen driven was tested using repertoire sequencing. At blood withdrawal, Susac syndrome patients were either therapy-naive, taking corticosteroids (in some cases with IVIg as well), or taking IVIg alone. On the study overall, not on this receptor specifically: No clonal expansion was detected in the CD4+ T cell repertoire of Susac syndrome patients. The study acknowledged that relatively few individuals were included in the TCR sequencing and HLA analysis.

RNA was extracted using the RNeasy kit, and roughly 0.45 to 1 ug of the RNA was reverse transcribed with random hexamers. TCR beta CDR3 regions were amplified with the immunoSEQ multiplex PCR assay covering 54 Vbeta and 13 Jbeta segments. To correct PCR amplification bias, a synthetic template baseline was used for both primer optimization and computational correction. The paper's data handling went like this. Reads were assigned to V, D and J genes according to IMGT and analyzed in immunoSEQ Analyzer, with only productive sequences retained. Clonality was computed as one minus Shannon entropy normalized by log2 of the number of productive unique sequences. For each patient and control, public and private clones were evaluated among the 100 most prevalent clones. Susac-specific clones were defined as absent from healthy and MS cohorts, over a thousand published viral clones and other ImmuneACCESS disease sequences. The public sequencing data were trimmed at Q25 with fastp and processed into clonotypes with MiXCR by TCRdb, which kept only in-frame beta chains. Each entry merges the rows of one CDR3 protein and shows their most common DNA and genes. These V and J calls derive from TCRdb rather than the authors' analysis. The sample yields around 190,000 distinct CDR3 sequences; 85% to 95% were counted once. 0.12% of the sample is taken by the ten largest.

From the germline V gene, CDR1 is SGHRS and CDR2 is YFSETQ. The CDR3 numbers 14 residues from cysteine through phenylalanine. The kept DNA is CDR3 alone, 42 bases in frame from the first base. Trimming takes 4 bases from V and 5 bases from J, and the germline ends sit 15 bases apart. The chain couples TRBV5-1 to TRBJ2-5; TRBD2 could be the D gene, as 6 bases match. The sequencing sample was made of CD4+ T cells from PBMCs. The sequence was obtained from a human donor with Susac syndrome. The CDR3 has the sequence CASSPLGGRETQYF. The nucleotides read TGCGCCAGCAGCCCCCTCGGAGGGCGGGAGACCCAGTACTTC.